Only a few counts were recorded for the clone carrying this T cell receptor beta chain. No antigen is known for it. The use of a sample-barcoded 5' primer and a J-beta primer mix characterized a second PCR of about 7 to 12 cycles. TCRdb re-analysed the 5' RACE reads in MiXCR, keeping a single row per CDR3 protein. Of around 990,000 distinct CDR3 sequences listed, around 27% were seen once; the top ten hold less than 0.85%. The source of the sample is a study of blood T cells in healthy people across ages. The study's findings and limits: The study regarded diversity estimates from one million T cells as underestimates.

The germline gives CDR1 LGHDT, CDR2 YNNKEL (reference sequence). V was clipped by 4 bases and J by 7 bases, with 15 bases between them. This CDR3 contains 14 residues. The same data also contributed to another study, on T cells of mothers and their children. That paper notes: Reads recorded for TCR beta CDR3 numbered over 9 million per mother and roughly 3 million per child. It was observed that no persistent microchimeric T cell clones could be detected.

This rearrangement joins TRBV3-1 to TRBJ2-3, with D tentatively TRBD1 or TRBD2 (5 bases each). The source is a girl aged 2-10 years in good health. Sequenced sample: blood. DNA for the CDR3: TGTGCCAGCAGCCTAGGGACCGCTTTACATACGCAGTATTTT. It codes for CASSLGTALHTQYF.